The entry below gives a single TCR beta chain sequence along with its context. The data originate from a study of T cell responses to AZD1222 COVID-19 vaccine. V lost 3 bases, J lost 7 bases, and 12 bases lay in between. The CDR3 loop spans 14 amino acids. Germline V gene lookup returns CDR1 WNHNN and CDR2 SYGVQD (reference sequence). Sequencing was performed with immunoSEQ multiplex PCR; in TCRdb, only in-frame clones are kept and a portion is missing. This table holds fewer than 110,000 clones, around 90% found once. The TCR sequence derives from an adult in good health. The rearrangement uses TRBV10-1 and TRBJ1-4; tentatively, D is TRBD1 (5 bases). The sample consisted of peripheral blood, taken on day 0 of AZD1222 vaccination. CDR3 coding DNA: TGCGCCAGCAGTGACGGGGGGACCGCTGAAAAACTGTTTTTT. It specifies CASSDGGTAEKLFF.